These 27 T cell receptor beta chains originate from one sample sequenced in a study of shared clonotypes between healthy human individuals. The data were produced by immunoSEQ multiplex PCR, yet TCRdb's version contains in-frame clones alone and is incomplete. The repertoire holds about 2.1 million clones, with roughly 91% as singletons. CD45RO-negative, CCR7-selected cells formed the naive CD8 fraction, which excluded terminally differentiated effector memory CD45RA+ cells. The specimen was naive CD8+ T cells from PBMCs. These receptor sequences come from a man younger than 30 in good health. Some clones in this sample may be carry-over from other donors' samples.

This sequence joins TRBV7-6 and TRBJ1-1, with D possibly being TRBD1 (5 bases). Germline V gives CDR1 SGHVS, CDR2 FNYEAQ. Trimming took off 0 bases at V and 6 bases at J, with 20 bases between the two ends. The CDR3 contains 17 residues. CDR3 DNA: TGTGCCAGCAGCTTAGCCGCCAGGGTTGGGTATGGGGCTGAAGCTTTCTTT. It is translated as CASSLAARVGYGAEAFF.

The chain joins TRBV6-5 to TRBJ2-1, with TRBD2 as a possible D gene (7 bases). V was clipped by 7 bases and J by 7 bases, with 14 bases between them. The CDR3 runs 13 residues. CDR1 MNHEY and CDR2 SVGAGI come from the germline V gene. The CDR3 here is CASNPRGANEQFF. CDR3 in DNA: TGTGCCAGCAACCCCCGGGGGGCAAATGAGCAGTTCTTC.

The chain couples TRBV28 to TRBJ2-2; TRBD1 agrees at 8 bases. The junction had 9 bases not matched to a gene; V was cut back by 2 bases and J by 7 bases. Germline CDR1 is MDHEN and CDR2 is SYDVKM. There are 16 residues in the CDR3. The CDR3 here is CASSLPGQVSDGELFF. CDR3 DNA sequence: TGTGCCAGCAGTTTACCGGGACAGGTTTCGGACGGGGAGCTGTTTTTT.

This CDR3 reads CASSLSGSPGETQYF. DNA of the CDR3: TGTGCCAGCAGCCTTAGCGGGAGCCCGGGAGAGACCCAGTACTTC. The chain is built from TRBV9 and TRBJ2-5, with 9 bases identical to TRBD2. The CDR3 runs to 15 residues. Germline lookup yields CDR1 SGDLS and CDR2 YYNGEE. Germline trimming cut 4 bases from V and 4 bases from J; bases unmatched to any gene: 8.

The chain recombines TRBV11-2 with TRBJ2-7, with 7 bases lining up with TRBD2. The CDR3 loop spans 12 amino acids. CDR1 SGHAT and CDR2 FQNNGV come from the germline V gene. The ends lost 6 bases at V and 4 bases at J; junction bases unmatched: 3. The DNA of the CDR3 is TGTGCCAGCAGGGTTAGCGGGTACGAGCAGTACTTC. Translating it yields CASRVSGYEQYF.

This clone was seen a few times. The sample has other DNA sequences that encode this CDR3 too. The CDR3 reads CASSVGGGTNEKLFF. The CDR3 DNA reads as TGTGCCAGCAGCGTAGGCGGGGGAACTAATGAAAAACTGTTTTTT. The rearrangement links TRBV9 to TRBJ1-4; perhaps TRBD1 as D (5 bases). Per the germline V gene, CDR1 is SGDLS and CDR2 is YYNGEE. The CDR3 consists of 15 residues. Trimming left V 0 bases short and J 1 base short, with 7 bases between.

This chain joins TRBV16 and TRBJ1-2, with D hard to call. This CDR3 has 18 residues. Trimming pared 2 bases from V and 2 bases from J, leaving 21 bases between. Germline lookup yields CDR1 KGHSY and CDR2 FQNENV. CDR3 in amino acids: CASSQLTTMRDANYGYTF. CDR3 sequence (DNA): TGTGCCAGCAGCCAACTCACAACGATGAGAGATGCGAACTATGGCTACACCTTC.

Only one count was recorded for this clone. CDR3 sequence reads: CSVDVKGPGVYEQYF. DNA of the CDR3: TGCAGCGTTGACGTGAAGGGCCCAGGGGTCTACGAGCAGTACTTC. V is TRBV29-1 and J is TRBJ2-7; possibly TRBD1 for D (6 bases). Trimming stripped 3 bases from V and 3 bases from J, with 18 bases between. This CDR3 is built from 15 residues. Germline values: CDR1 SQVTM, CDR2 ANQGSEA.

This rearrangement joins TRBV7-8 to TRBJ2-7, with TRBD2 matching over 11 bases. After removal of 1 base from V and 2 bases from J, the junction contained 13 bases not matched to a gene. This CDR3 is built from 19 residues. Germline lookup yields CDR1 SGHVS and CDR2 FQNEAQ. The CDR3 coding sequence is TGTGCCAGCAGCTTAGGTACTAGCGGGAGTTCCGCCCGTACCTACGAGCAGTACTTC. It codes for CASSLGTSGSSARTYEQYF.

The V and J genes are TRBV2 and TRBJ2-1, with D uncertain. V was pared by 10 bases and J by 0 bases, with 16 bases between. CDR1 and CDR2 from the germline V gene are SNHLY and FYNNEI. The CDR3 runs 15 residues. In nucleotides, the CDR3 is TGTGCCAACGCGCTGGAGCCGAGCTCCTACAATGAGCAGTTCTTC. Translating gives CANALEPSSYNEQFF.

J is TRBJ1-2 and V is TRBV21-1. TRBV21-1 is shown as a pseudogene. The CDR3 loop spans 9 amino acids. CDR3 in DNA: TGTGCCAGCAGCAAAGATCGCGACTTC. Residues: CASSKDRDF.

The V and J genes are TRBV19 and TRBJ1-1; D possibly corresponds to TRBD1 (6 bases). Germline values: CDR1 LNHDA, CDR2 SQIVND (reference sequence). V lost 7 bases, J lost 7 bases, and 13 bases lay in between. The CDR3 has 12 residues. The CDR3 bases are TGTGCCAGTACAGGGGACCACCTTGAAGCTTTCTTT. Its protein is CASTGDHLEAFF.

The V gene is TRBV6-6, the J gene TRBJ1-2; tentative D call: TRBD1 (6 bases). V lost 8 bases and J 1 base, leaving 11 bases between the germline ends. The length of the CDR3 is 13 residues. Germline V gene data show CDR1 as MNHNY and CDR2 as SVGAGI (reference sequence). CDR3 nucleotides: TGTGCCAGCGGGGGGGGCCTTAACTATGGCTACACCTTC. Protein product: CASGGGLNYGYTF.

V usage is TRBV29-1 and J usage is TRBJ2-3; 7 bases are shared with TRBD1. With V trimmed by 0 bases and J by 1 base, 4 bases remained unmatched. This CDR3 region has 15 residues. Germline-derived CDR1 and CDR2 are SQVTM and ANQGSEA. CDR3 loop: CSVEDIGTGTDTQYF. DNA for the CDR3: TGCAGCGTTGAAGATATCGGGACAGGCACAGATACGCAGTATTTT.

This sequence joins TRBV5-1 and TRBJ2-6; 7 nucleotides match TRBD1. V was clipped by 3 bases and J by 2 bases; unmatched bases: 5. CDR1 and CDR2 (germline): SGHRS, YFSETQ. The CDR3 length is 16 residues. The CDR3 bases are TGCGCCAGCAGCTGGGACAGTGCGGCTGGGGCCAACGTCCTGACTTTC. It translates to CASSWDSAAGANVLTF.

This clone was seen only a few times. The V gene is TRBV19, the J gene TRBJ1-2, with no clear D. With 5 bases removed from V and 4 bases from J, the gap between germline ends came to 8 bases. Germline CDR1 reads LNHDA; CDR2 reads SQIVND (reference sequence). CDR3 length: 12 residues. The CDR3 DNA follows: TGTGCCAGTAGTGTCGGTGGCTATGGCTACACCTTC. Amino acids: CASSVGGYGYTF.

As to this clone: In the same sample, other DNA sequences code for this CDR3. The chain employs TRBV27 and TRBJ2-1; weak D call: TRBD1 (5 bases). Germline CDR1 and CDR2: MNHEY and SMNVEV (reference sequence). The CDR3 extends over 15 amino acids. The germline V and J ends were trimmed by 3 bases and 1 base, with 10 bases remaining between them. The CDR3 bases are TGTGCCAGCAGTTTTGGGCAGGGTTCCTACAATGAGCAGTTCTTC. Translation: CASSFGQGSYNEQFF.

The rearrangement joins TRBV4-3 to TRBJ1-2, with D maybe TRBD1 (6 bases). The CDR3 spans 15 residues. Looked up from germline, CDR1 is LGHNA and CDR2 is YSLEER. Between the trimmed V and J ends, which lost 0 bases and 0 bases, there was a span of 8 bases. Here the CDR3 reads CASSQDYRANYGYTF. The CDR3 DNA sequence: TGCGCCAGCAGCCAAGACTACAGGGCTAACTATGGCTACACCTTC.

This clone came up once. CDR3 sequence reads: CSAIAAVNGYTF. CDR3 sequence (DNA): TGCAGCGCTATCGCGGCGGTTAATGGCTACACCTTC. The chain combines TRBV29-1 with TRBJ1-2; D gene uncertain. V lost 7 bases, J lost 6 bases, and 15 bases lay in between. CDR1 is SQVTM, CDR2 ANQGSEA, per germline. The CDR3 totals 12 residues.

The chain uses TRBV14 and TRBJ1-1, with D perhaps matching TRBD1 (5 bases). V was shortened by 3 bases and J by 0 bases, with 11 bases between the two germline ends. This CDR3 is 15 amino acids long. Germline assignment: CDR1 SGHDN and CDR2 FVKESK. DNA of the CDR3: TGTGCCAGCAGCCACCTCAGGGTAATGAACACTGAAGCTTTCTTT. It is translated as CASSHLRVMNTEAFF.

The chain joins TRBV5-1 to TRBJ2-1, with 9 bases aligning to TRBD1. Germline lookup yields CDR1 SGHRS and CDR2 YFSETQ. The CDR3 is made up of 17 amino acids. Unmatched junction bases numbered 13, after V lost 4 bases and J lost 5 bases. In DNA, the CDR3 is TGCGCCAGCAGCCCCGGTACAGGGGGCGGGCGGCACAATGAGCAGTTCTTC. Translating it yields CASSPGTGGGRHNEQFF.

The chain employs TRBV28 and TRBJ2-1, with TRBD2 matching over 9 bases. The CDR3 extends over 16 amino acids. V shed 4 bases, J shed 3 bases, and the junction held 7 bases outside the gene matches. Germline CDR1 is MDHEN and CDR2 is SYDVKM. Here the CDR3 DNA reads TGTGCCAGCAGTTCATCGCGACTAGCGGTCTACAATGAGCAGTTCTTC. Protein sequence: CASSSSRLAVYNEQFF.

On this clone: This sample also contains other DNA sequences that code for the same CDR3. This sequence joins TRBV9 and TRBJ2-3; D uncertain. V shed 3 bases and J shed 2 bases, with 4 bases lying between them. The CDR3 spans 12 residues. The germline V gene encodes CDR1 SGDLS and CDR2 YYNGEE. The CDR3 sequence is CASSALTDTQYF. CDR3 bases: TGTGCCAGCAGCGCCCTCACAGATACGCAGTATTTT.

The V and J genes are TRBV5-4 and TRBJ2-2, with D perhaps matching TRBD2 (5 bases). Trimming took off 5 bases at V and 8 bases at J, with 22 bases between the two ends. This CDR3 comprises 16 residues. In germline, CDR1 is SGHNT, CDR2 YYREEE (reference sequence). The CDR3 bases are TGTGCCAGCAGTGCGAGTGGGAGTAATCGTTTTGGGGAGCTGTTTTTT. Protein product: CASSASGSNRFGELFF. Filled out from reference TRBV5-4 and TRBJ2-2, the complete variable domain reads ETGVTQSPTHLIKTRGQQVTLRCSSQSGHNTVSWYQQALGQGPQFIFQYYREEENGRGNFPPRFSGLQFPNYSSELNVNALELDDSALYLCASSASGSNRFGELFFGEGSRLTVL.

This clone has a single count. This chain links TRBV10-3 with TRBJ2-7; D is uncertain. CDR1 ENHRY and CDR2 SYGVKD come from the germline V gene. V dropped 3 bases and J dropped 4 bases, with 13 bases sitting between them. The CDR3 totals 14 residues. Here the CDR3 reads CAISDPGQVYEQYF. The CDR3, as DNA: TGTGCCATCAGTGACCCCGGGCAAGTGTACGAGCAGTACTTC.

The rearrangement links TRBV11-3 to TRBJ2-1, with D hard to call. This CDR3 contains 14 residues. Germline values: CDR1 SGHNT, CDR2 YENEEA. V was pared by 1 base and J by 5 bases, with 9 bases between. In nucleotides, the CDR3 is TGTGCCAGCAGCTTAGTGGGCGAACACAATGAGCAGTTCTTC. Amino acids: CASSLVGEHNEQFF.

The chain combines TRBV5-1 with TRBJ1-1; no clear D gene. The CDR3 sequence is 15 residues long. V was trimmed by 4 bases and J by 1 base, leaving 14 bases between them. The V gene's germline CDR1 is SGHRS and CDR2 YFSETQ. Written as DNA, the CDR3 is TGCGCCAGCAGCGGGCGGGATGTAGGGAACACTGAAGCTTTCTTT. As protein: CASSGRDVGNTEAFF.